A single sample gave rise to the 30 T cell receptor beta chains below, sequenced in a study of blood T cell repertoires in COVID-19. The assay was immunoSEQ multiplex PCR, and TCRdb's table has in-frame clones only and misses some. The repertoire includes 110,000 to 150,000 clones, 75% to 85% of them detected once, and roughly 4.3% sits in the top ten. Sample: peripheral blood. The source of these receptors is a man aged 55 to 70 with acute or convalescent COVID-19.

Of note for this clone: One junction end does not reproduce the germline sequence, and a read error may be involved. The chain couples TRBV7-9 to TRBJ2-7; 9 bases agree with TRBD2. The CDR3 totals 14 residues. The germline gives CDR1 SEHNR, CDR2 FQNEAQ (reference sequence). The CDR3 region has the DNA TGTGCCAGCAGCCTAGCGGGGCTCTCCTACGAGCAGTACTTC. As protein: CASSLAGLSYEQYF.

This chain connects TRBV5-5 to TRBJ1-2, with TRBD1 as a possible D gene (5 bases). V lost 2 bases and J lost 7, with 12 bases in between. Per the germline V gene, CDR1 is SGHKS and CDR2 is YYEKEE (reference sequence). The CDR3 has 13 amino acids. CDR3 sequence: CASSLIRDGGYTF. The CDR3 nucleotides are TGTGCCAGCAGCTTAATCAGGGATGGTGGCTACACCTTC. The complete variable domain, with remaining parts taken from reference TRBV5-5 and TRBJ1-2, reads DAGVTQSPTHLIKTRGQQVTLRCSPISGHKSVSWYQQVLGQGPQFIFQYYEKEERGRGNFPDRFSARQFPNYSSELNVNALLLGDSALYLCASSLIRDGGYTFGSGTRLTVV.

This clone was counted a single time. J is TRBJ2-3 and V is TRBV19, with D unresolved. Germline values: CDR1 LNHDA, CDR2 SQIVND (reference sequence). This CDR3 contains 16 residues. Between the trimmed V and J ends, which lost 6 bases and 1 base, there was a span of 17 bases. The CDR3 here is CASSIRPQLGTDTQYF. In DNA form, the CDR3 reads TGTGCCAGTAGCATACGGCCACAGTTAGGCACAGATACGCAGTATTTT.

The DNA for the CDR3 is TGCGCCAGCAGCCCTTCGGGGGGAGTGGACACCGGGGAGCTGTTTTTT. It yields the protein CASSPSGGVDTGELFF. The genes are TRBV4-1 and TRBJ2-2; 7 bases are a match to TRBD2. The CDR3 has 16 amino acids. Germline values: CDR1 MGHRA, CDR2 YSYEKL. V was clipped by 4 bases and J by 3 bases; unmatched bases: 8.

J is TRBJ2-7 and V is TRBV11-2; 7 nucleotides line up with TRBD1. The CDR3 contains 13 residues. Trimming cost V 2 bases and J 5 bases; bases outside gene matches: 3. The germline CDR1 and CDR2 sequences are SGHAT and FQNNGV. The CDR3 sequence is CASSLLTGDEQYF. The DNA of the CDR3 is TGTGCCAGCAGCTTACTAACAGGGGACGAGCAGTACTTC. The full variable domain, in which reference TRBV11-2 and TRBJ2-7 provide the parts outside the CDR3, is EAGVAQSPRYKIIEKRQSVAFWCNPISGHATLYWYQQILGQGPKLLIQFQNNGVVDDSQLPKDRFSAERLKGVDSTLKIQPAKLEDSAVYLCASSLLTGDEQYFGPGTRLTVT.

The rearrangement links TRBV5-1 to TRBJ2-3; tentative D call: TRBD2 (5 bases). The V gene's germline CDR1 is SGHRS and CDR2 YFSETQ. Deletions cut 4 bases from V and 1 base from J, with 13 bases between. CDR3 length equals 15 residues. CDR3: CASSRSGRGTDTQYF. The CDR3 nucleotides read TGCGCCAGCAGCCGGAGCGGCAGAGGCACAGATACGCAGTATTTT.

V gene TRBV12-3 or TRBV12-4 combines with J gene TRBJ2-3; D is possibly TRBD1 (6 bases). V lost 5 bases and J lost 10, with 13 bases in between. The CDR3 sequence is 12 residues long. In nucleotides, the CDR3 is TGTGCCAGCAGTCACCGACAGGCAGCGCAGTATTTT. Amino acids: CASSHRQAAQYF.

As concerns this clone: Additional DNA sequences in this sample encode the identical CDR3. The V gene is TRBV12-3 or TRBV12-4, the J gene TRBJ2-2, with a tentative D call TRBD2 (7 bases). V dropped 11 bases and J dropped 7 bases, with 14 bases sitting between them. The CDR3 totals 12 residues. CDR3 sequence (DNA): TGTGCCTTCAGGAGGGGGGGCGGGGAGCTGTTTTTT. Residues: CAFRRGGGELFF.

V usage is TRBV2 and J usage is TRBJ1-5, with TRBD1 identical over 8 bases. With 3 bases clipped from V and 2 bases from J, the junction kept 3 bases outside the gene matches. The CDR3 is 15 residues long. Germline CDR1 is SNHLY and CDR2 is FYNNEI. The CDR3 bases are TGTGCCAGCAGTGAGACAGGGGTGGGCAATCAGCCCCAGCATTTT. Translated: CASSETGVGNQPQHF.

The chain combines TRBV19 with TRBJ2-2, with D unclear. Germline lookup yields CDR1 LNHDA and CDR2 SQIVND (reference sequence). CDR3 length equals 14 residues. V lost 7 bases and J lost 0, with 9 bases in between. CDR3 sequence reads: CASNYRSNTGELFF. The CDR3 coding sequence is TGTGCCAGTAATTACAGATCGAACACCGGGGAGCTGTTTTTT.

The rearrangement links TRBV18 to TRBJ2-5, with 14 bases fitting TRBD2. V lost 2 bases and J lost 7; bases outside the gene matches: 6. The CDR3 sequence is 16 residues long. Germline V lookup: CDR1 KGHSH, CDR2 LQKENI. CDR3 DNA: TGTGCCAGCTCACCAATGACTAGCGGGAGGGCCGGGACCCAGTACTTC. Protein product: CASSPMTSGRAGTQYF.

In this sample, this clone turned up once. The V call is TRBV6-6, the J call TRBJ2-7; TRBD2 might be the D (6 bases). Germline lookup yields CDR1 MNHNY and CDR2 SVGAGI (reference sequence). Trimming removed 0 bases from V and 6 bases from J, with 15 bases in between. The CDR3 is made up of 15 amino acids. CDR3 nucleotide sequence: TGTGCCAGCAGTTACTCGATGCTAGCGTACCGCGAGCAGTACTTC. As protein: CASSYSMLAYREQYF.

The J gene is TRBJ2-3, the V gene TRBV2; the match to TRBD1 covers 9 bases. Per the germline V gene, CDR1 is SNHLY and CDR2 is FYNNEI. The CDR3 has 13 residues. The trim removed 8 bases at V and 5 bases at J, leaving 5 bases unmatched. CDR3 nucleotides: TGTGCCAGCGGGACAGGGTATGGAGATACGCAGTATTTT. Translated, it gives CASGTGYGDTQYF.

Turning to this clone: Different DNA sequences within this sample yield the same CDR3. CDR3 nucleotides: TGTGCCAGTAGTACGGCCGGGGGCACCGGGGAGCTGTTTTTT. This translates into CASSTAGGTGELFF. V is TRBV19 and J is TRBJ2-2, with a tentative D call TRBD2 (6 bases). The CDR3 is 14 amino acids. Between the trimmed V and J ends, which lost 4 bases and 4 bases, there was a span of 10 bases. Germline lookup yields CDR1 LNHDA and CDR2 SQIVND (reference sequence).

The rearrangement joins TRBV24-1 to TRBJ2-2, with a tentative D call TRBD1 (6 bases). CDR1 KGHDR and CDR2 SFDVKD come from the germline V gene. The CDR3 length is 15 residues. V lost 3 bases to trimming and J lost 7 bases, with 14 bases between them. The CDR3 spells CATSDGGRADGELFF. The DNA of the CDR3 is TGTGCCACCAGTGATGGGGGCAGGGCCGACGGGGAGCTGTTTTTT.

The sample holds one count of this clone. V is TRBV1 and J is TRBJ2-7; TRBD2 is taken as the D call from the table, unchecked against the DNA. TRBV1 is annotated as a pseudogene. The CDR3 extends over 19 amino acids. The chain's CDR3 is CTSSQRRPWTSGPNYEQYF. CDR3 in DNA: TGCACCAGCAGCCAACGCCGCCCCTGGACTAGCGGGCCAAACTACGAGCAGTACTTC.

The rearrangement links TRBV12-3 or TRBV12-4 to TRBJ2-7; 8 nucleotides line up with TRBD2. V shed 7 bases, J shed 5 bases, and the junction held 7 bases outside the gene matches. The CDR3 length is 13 residues. DNA for the CDR3: TGTGCCAGCAACATAGCGGGACGGAACGAGCAGTACTTC. Its translation is CASNIAGRNEQYF.

The CDR3 DNA reads TGTGCCAGCAGCCTCTTACTAGCGGGAGGTTACAATGAGCAGTTCTTC. Translation: CASSLLLAGGYNEQFF. The J gene is TRBJ2-1, the V gene TRBV11-2, with 12 bases that match TRBD2. From germline, CDR1 is SGHAT and CDR2 FQNNGV. The CDR3 has 16 residues. Trimming cost V 5 bases and J 4 bases; bases outside gene matches: 6.

This chain links TRBV7-8 with TRBJ2-7; weak D call: TRBD1 (6 bases). CDR1 is SGHVS and CDR2 is FQNEAQ in the germline V gene. The CDR3 sequence is 16 residues long. V lost 5 bases to trimming and J lost 2 bases, with 19 bases between them. DNA of the CDR3: TGTGCCAGCAGCCCGAGGACAGCCGGTAGGCCCTACGAGCAGTACTTC. Its protein is CASSPRTAGRPYEQYF.

The V gene is TRBV13, the J gene TRBJ2-7, with 12 bases matching TRBD2. The CDR3 totals 16 residues. Losses at the gene ends were 0 bases for V and 2 bases for J; bases not matched to a gene: 2. Germline V CDR1 and CDR2: PRHDT, FYEKMQ (reference sequence). CDR3 nucleotide sequence: TGTGCCAGCAGCTTAGGCCTAGCGGGAGGGGCCTACGAGCAGTACTTC. Its translation is CASSLGLAGGAYEQYF.

This clone was recorded only once. DNA for the CDR3: TGTGCCAGCAGCTTCAATGACAGGCTCTCCTACGAGCAGTACTTC. Its protein is CASSFNDRLSYEQYF. The chain uses TRBV7-9 and TRBJ2-7, with D maybe TRBD1 (6 bases). Germline lookup yields CDR1 SEHNR and CDR2 FQNEAQ (reference sequence). CDR3 length: 15 amino acids. V was trimmed by 3 bases and J by 0 bases, leaving 12 bases between them.

The rearrangement uses TRBV5-6 and TRBJ1-3; D is unclear. CDR1 and CDR2 from the germline V gene are SGHDT and YYEEEE. V was trimmed by 5 bases and J by 4 bases, leaving 13 bases between them. The CDR3 contains 14 residues. CDR3 loop: CASSEGGFGNTIYF. Here the CDR3 DNA reads TGTGCCAGCAGTGAGGGAGGTTTCGGAAACACCATATATTTT.

The rearrangement joins TRBV30 to TRBJ2-3; D possibly corresponds to TRBD2 (6 bases). V was pared by 1 base and J by 11 bases, with 13 bases between. This CDR3 is 12 amino acids long. Germline-derived CDR1 and CDR2 are GTSNPN and SVGIG (reference sequence). The CDR3 region is CAWSALATRQYF. The DNA for the CDR3 is TGTGCCTGGAGTGCCCTAGCGACGAGGCAGTATTTT. Combining the CDR3 with reference TRBV30 and TRBJ2-3 gives the whole variable domain SQTIHQWPATLVQPVGSPLSLECTVEGTSNPNLYWYRQAAGRGLQLLFYSVGIGQISSEVPQNLSASRPQDRQFILSSKKLLLSDSGFYLCAWSALATRQYFGPGTRLTVL.

The J gene is TRBJ2-5, the V gene TRBV5-1, with TRBD1 identical over 8 bases. The CDR3 has 14 residues. After removal of 4 bases from V and 5 bases from J, the junction contained 7 bases not matched to a gene. In germline, CDR1 is SGHRS, CDR2 YFSETQ. The CDR3 DNA reads TGCGCCAGCAGCGGGGGGACAGGTTTTGAGACCCAGTACTTC. Its protein is CASSGGTGFETQYF.

This clone was observed a few times. The gene calls are TRBV2 and TRBJ1-3; no clear D gene. The CDR3 is made up of 16 amino acids. Trimming pared 0 bases from V and 9 bases from J, leaving 18 bases between. CDR1 and CDR2 from the germline V gene are SNHLY and FYNNEI. CDR3 bases: TGTGCCAGCAGTGAAGCGCTGGGCCCACTGTCTTCCACCATATATTTT. It yields the protein CASSEALGPLSSTIYF.

This CDR3 is CARSGLAGRQETQYF. The CDR3 region has the DNA TGTGCCAGGTCCGGACTAGCGGGGCGACAAGAGACCCAGTACTTC. This chain uses TRBV27 with TRBJ2-5, with 12 positions matching TRBD2. Germline-derived CDR1 and CDR2 are MNHEY and SMNVEV (reference sequence). The CDR3 has 15 amino acids. Trimming at V came to 9 bases and at J to 2 bases, leaving 7 bases not matched to a gene.

The chain recombines TRBV28 with TRBJ2-5; 10 positions agree with TRBD2. The CDR3 length is 15 residues. V gave up 2 bases and J gave up 5 bases; unmatched junction bases: 5. The V gene's germline CDR1 is MDHEN and CDR2 SYDVKM. The CDR3 spells CASSLGLAVRETQYF. The CDR3 DNA reads TGTGCCAGCAGTTTAGGACTAGCGGTTCGGGAGACCCAGTACTTC.

This clone has just a few counts. The chain recombines TRBV10-1 with TRBJ1-1; unclear D gene. The CDR3 has 12 residues. Deletions cut 4 bases from V and 1 base from J, with 4 bases between. CDR1 and CDR2 (germline): WNHNN, SYGVQD (reference sequence). The CDR3: CASSAWNTEAFF. In DNA, the CDR3 is TGCGCCAGCAGTGCATGGAACACTGAAGCTTTCTTT.

J is TRBJ1-4 and V is TRBV5-4, with D possibly matching TRBD1 (5 bases). With 3 bases removed from V and 1 base from J, the gap between germline ends came to 7 bases. CDR3 length equals 14 residues. Germline CDR1 and CDR2: SGHNT and YYREEE (reference sequence). The CDR3 nucleotides are TGTGCCAGCAGCTGGGGGGTAACTAATGAAAAACTGTTTTTT. The encoded protein is CASSWGVTNEKLFF.

The V call is TRBV3-1 (or the pseudogene TRBV3-2), the J call TRBJ2-7, with TRBD2 identical over 9 bases. Germline CDR1 LGHDT, CDR2 YNNKEL (reference sequence). This CDR3 comprises 14 residues. V dropped 4 bases and J dropped 2; count of bases not matched to a gene: 3. CDR3 protein: CASSPLAGPYEQYF. CDR3 nucleotide sequence: TGTGCCAGCAGCCCACTAGCGGGTCCCTACGAGCAGTACTTC.